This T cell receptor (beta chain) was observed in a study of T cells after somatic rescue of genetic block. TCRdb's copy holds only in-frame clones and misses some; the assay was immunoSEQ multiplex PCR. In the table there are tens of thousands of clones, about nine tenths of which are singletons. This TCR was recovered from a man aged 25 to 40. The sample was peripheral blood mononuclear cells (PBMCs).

CDR3 DNA: TGCGCCAGCAGTGGACTAGCGGGAGGTGGTGAGCAGTTCTTC. It is translated as CASSGLAGGGEQFF. The rearrangement links TRBV10-1 to TRBJ2-1, with 13 bases lining up with TRBD2. This CDR3 region has 14 residues. J was trimmed by 9 bases and V by 4 bases; bases with no gene match: 3. In germline, CDR1 is WNHNN, CDR2 SYGVQD (reference sequence).